Following are 4 T cell receptor beta chains from one sample sequenced in a study of blood T cell repertoires in COVID-19 (TCRdb year 2020). Libraries were built with the immunoSEQ multiplex PCR assay. Drawn from immuneACCESS, this table holds only the in-frame rearrangements with V and J called that TCRdb kept. Clones are partly lost; checked studies trace under half to an unresolved V gene and leave the rest unexplained. The sample table lists some 260,000 clones, roughly 80% of them with a count of one. The ten biggest clones cover roughly 4% of the sample. The sample taken for sequencing was PBMCs or T cells enriched from blood (not recorded which). The source of these receptors is a man under 40 with acute COVID-19.

This clone was counted between two and nine times. V usage is TRBV6-6 and J usage is TRBJ2-5, with D unclear. The CDR3 is 14 residues long. Germline assignment: CDR1 MNHNY and CDR2 SVGAGI (reference sequence). V lost 7 bases to trimming and J lost 2 bases, with 14 bases between them. The CDR3 nucleotides are TGTGCCAGCACCGAGACACGGAATCAAGAGACCCAGTACTTC. It specifies CASTETRNQETQYF.

The chain recombines TRBV6-6 with TRBJ1-2; D unresolved. The germline V and J ends were trimmed by 0 bases and 5 bases, with 10 bases remaining between them. Germline assignment: CDR1 MNHNY and CDR2 SVGAGI (reference sequence). This CDR3 contains 14 residues. Here the CDR3 reads CASSYSSTQYGYTF. CDR3 nucleotide sequence: TGTGCCAGCAGTTACTCGAGTACACAGTATGGCTACACCTTC.

This chain connects TRBV19 to TRBJ1-5, with D hard to call. CDR3 length: 14 amino acids. From germline, CDR1 is LNHDA and CDR2 SQIVND (reference sequence). Trimming removed 11 bases at V and 3 bases at J, with 17 bases between. The CDR3 DNA is TGTGCCGTAGGGCCGGCGGGGAACAATCAGCCCCAGCATTTT. As protein: CAVGPAGNNQPQHF.

The chain combines TRBV5-5 with TRBJ2-1; 10 bases line up with TRBD1. Germline V gene sequence: CDR1 SGHKS, CDR2 YYEKEE (reference sequence). There are 14 residues in the CDR3. V lost 8 bases and J lost 6; bases outside the gene matches: 8. The CDR3 DNA is TGTGCCAGTATGAGACAGGGGGCTAGCAATGAGCAGTTCTTC. Amino acids: CASMRQGASNEQFF.